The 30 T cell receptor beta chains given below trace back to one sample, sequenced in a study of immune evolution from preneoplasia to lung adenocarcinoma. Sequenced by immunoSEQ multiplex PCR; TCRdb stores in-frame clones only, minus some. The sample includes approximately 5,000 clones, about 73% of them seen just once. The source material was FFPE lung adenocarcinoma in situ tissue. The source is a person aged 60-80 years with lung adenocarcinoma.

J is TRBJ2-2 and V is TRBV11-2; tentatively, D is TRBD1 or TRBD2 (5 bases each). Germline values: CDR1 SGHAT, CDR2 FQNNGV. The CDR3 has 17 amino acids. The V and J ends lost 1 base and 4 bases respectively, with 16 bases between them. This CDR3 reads CASSLAWGSGGTGELFF. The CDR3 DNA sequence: TGTGCCAGCAGCTTAGCATGGGGGTCTGGTGGCACCGGGGAGCTGTTTTTT.

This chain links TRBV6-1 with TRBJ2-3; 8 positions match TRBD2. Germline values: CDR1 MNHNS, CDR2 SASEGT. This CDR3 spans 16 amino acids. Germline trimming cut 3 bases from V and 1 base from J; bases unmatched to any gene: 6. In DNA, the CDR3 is TGTGCCAGCAGTGATCCTGGACTAGCAGGCACAGATACGCAGTATTTT. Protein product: CASSDPGLAGTDTQYF.

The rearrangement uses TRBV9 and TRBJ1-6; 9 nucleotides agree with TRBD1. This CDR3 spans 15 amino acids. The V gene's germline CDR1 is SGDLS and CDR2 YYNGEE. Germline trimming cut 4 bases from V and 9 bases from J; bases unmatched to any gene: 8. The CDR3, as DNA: TGTGCCAGCAGCCCAGAGGGACAGGGTGTTTCACCCCTCCACTTT. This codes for CASSPEGQGVSPLHF.

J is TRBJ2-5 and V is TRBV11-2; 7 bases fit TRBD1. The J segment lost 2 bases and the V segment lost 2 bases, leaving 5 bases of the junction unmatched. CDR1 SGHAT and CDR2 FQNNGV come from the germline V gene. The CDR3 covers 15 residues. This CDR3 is CASSLQGTAQETQYF. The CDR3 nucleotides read TGTGCCAGCAGCTTACAGGGGACAGCGCAAGAGACCCAGTACTTC. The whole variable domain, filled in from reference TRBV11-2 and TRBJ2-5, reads EAGVAQSPRYKIIEKRQSVAFWCNPISGHATLYWYQQILGQGPKLLIQFQNNGVVDDSQLPKDRFSAERLKGVDSTLKIQPAKLEDSAVYLCASSLQGTAQETQYFGPGTRLLVL.

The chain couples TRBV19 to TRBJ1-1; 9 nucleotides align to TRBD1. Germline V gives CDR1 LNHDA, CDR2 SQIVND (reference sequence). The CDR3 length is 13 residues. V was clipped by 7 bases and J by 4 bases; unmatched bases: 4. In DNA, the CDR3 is TGTGCCAGTACGACAGGGGGAGGCACTGAAGCTTTCTTT. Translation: CASTTGGGTEAFF.

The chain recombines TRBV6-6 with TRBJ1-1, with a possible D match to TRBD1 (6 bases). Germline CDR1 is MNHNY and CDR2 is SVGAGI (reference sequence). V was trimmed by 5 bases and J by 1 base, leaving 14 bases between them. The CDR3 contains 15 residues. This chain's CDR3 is CASSRNPGQNTEAFF. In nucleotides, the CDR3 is TGTGCCAGCAGTAGGAATCCGGGACAGAACACTGAAGCTTTCTTT.

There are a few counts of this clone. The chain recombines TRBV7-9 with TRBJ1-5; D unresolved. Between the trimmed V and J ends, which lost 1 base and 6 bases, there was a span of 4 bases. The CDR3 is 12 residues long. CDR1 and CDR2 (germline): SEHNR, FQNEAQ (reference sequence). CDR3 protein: CASSLGFQPQHF. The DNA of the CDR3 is TGTGCCAGCAGCTTAGGGTTTCAGCCCCAGCATTTT.

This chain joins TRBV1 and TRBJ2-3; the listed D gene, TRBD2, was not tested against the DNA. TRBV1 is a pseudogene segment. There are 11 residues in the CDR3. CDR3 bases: TGCACCAGCTCTATGACAGATACGCAGTATTTT. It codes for CTSSMTDTQYF.

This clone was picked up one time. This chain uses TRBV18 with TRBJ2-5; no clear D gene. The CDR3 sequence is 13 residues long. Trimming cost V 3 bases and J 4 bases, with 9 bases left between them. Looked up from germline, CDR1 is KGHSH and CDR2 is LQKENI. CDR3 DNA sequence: TGTGCCAGCTCACCCATTGTAGGAGAGACCCAGTACTTC. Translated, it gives CASSPIVGETQYF. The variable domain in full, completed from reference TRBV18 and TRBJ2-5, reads NAGVMQNPRHLVRRRGQEARLRCSPMKGHSHVYWYRQLPEEGLKFMVYLQKENIIDESGMPKERFSAEFPKEGPSILRIQQVVRGDSAAYFCASSPIVGETQYFGPGTRLLVL.

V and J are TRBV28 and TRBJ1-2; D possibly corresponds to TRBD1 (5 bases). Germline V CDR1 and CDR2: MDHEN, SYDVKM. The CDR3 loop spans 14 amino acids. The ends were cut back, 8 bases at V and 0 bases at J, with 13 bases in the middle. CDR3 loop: CASGGLPPNYGYTF. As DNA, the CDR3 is TGTGCCAGCGGGGGTTTGCCACCTAACTATGGCTACACCTTC.

CDR3 amino acids: CASNPDRGTQPQHF. Written as DNA, the CDR3 is TGCGCCAGCAACCCAGACAGGGGAACTCAGCCCCAGCATTTT. The V and J genes are TRBV4-1 and TRBJ1-5; 8 nucleotides line up with TRBD1. The CDR3 is 14 amino acids. Germline values: CDR1 MGHRA, CDR2 YSYEKL. V shed 7 bases and J 6 bases; nucleotides not matched to a gene: 8.

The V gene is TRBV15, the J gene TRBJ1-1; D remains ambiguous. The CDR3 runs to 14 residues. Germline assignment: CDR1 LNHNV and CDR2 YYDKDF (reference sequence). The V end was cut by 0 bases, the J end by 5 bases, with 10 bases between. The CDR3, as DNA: TGTGCCACCAGCAGAGAAGGTTGGGGAACTGAAGCTTTCTTT. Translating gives CATSREGWGTEAFF.

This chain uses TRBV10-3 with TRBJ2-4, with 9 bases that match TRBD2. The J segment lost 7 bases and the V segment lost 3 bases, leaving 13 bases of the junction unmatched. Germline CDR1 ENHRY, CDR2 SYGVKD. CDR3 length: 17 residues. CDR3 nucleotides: TGTGCCATCAGTGAATCCATAGCGGGGGACCCAGGGAACATTCAGTACTTC. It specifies CAISESIAGDPGNIQYF.

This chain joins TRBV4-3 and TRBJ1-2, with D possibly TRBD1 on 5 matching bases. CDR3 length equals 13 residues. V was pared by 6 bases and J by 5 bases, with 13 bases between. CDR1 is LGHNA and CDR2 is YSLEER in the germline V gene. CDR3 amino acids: CASSPGTEYGYTF. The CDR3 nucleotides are TGCGCCAGCAGTCCCGGGACCGAGTATGGCTACACCTTC.

CDR3 region: CASSSQGGSTEAFF. CDR3 DNA sequence: TGTGCCAGCAGTTCGCAGGGTGGTAGCACTGAAGCTTTCTTT. This rearrangement joins TRBV27 to TRBJ1-1; a weak D match, TRBD1 (5 bases). The CDR3 runs to 14 residues. The ends were cut back, 4 bases at V and 4 bases at J, with 13 bases in the middle. Germline lookup yields CDR1 MNHEY and CDR2 SMNVEV (reference sequence).

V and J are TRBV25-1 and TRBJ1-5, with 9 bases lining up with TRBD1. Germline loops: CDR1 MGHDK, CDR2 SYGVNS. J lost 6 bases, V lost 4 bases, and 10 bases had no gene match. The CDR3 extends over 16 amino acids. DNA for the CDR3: TGTGCCAGCAGTGCCGCCGGGACAGGGCTCGGTCAGCCCCAGCATTTT. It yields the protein CASSAAGTGLGQPQHF.

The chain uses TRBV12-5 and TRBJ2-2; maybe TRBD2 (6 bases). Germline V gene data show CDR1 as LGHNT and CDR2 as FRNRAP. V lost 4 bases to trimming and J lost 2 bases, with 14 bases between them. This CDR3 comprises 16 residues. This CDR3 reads CASGSGGTVNTGELFF. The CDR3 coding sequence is TGTGCTAGTGGTTCCGGCGGGACGGTCAACACCGGGGAGCTGTTTTTT.

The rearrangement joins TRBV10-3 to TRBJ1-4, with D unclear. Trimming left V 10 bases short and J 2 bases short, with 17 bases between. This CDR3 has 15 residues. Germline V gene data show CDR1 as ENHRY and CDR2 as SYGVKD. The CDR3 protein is CATHNPERTNEKLFF. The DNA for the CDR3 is TGTGCCACCCATAACCCCGAGCGGACTAATGAAAAACTGTTTTTT.

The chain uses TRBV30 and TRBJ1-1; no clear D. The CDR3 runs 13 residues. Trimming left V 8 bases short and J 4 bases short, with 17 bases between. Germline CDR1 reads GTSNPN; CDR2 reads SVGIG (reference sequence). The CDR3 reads CALASHGLTEAFF. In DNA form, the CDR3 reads TGTGCCCTCGCCTCTCACGGGCTCACTGAAGCTTTCTTT.

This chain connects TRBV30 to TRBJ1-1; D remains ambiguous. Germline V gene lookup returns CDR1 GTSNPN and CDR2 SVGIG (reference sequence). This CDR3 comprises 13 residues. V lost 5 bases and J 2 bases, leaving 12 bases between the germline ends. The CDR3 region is CAWAGDTNTEAFF. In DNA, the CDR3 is TGTGCCTGGGCCGGAGACACAAACACTGAAGCTTTCTTT.

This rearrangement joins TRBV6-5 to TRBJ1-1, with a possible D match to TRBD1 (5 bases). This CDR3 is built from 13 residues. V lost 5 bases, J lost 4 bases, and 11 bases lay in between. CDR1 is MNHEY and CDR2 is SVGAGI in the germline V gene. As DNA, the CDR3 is TGTGCCAGCAGTGGGGACTTCCCCACTGAAGCTTTCTTT. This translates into CASSGDFPTEAFF.

CDR3 coding DNA: TGTGCCAGCAGCACGGGACAGTACACAGATACGCAGTATTTT. It yields the protein CASSTGQYTDTQYF. This chain connects TRBV7-3 to TRBJ2-3; 7 bases line up with TRBD1. From germline, CDR1 is SGHTA and CDR2 FQGTGA. The CDR3 extends over 14 amino acids. V was clipped by 5 bases and J by 2 bases; unmatched bases: 4.

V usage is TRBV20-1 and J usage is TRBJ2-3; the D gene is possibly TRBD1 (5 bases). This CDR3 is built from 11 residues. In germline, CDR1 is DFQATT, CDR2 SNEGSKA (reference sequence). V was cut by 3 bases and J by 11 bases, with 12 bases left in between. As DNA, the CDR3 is TGCAGTGCTAGTCTTCGACAGTTGCAGTATTTT. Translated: CSASLRQLQYF.

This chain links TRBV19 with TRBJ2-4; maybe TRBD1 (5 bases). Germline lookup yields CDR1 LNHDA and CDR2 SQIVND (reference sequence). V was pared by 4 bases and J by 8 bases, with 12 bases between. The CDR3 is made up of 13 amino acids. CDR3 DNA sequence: TGTGCCAGTAGTAAGGGGCACGCGGACATTCAGTACTTC. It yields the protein CASSKGHADIQYF.

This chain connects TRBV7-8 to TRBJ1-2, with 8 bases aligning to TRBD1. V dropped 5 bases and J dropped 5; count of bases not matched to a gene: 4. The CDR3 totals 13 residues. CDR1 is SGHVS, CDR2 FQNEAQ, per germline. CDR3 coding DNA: TGTGCCAGCAGCCCCGGGACAGGTTATGGCTACACCTTC. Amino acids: CASSPGTGYGYTF.

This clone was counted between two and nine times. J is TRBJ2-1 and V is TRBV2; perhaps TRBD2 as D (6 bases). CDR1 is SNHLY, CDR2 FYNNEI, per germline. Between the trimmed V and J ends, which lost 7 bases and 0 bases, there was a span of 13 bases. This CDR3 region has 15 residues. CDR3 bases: TGTGCCAGCAACGAGGGACTGAGCTCCTACAATGAGCAGTTCTTC. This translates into CASNEGLSSYNEQFF. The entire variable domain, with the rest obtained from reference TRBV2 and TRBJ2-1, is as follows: EPEVTQTPSHQVTQMGQEVILRCVPISNHLYFYWYRQILGQKVEFLVSFYNNEISEKSEIFDDQFSVERPDGSNFTLKIRSTKLEDSAMYFCASNEGLSSYNEQFFGPGTRLTVL.

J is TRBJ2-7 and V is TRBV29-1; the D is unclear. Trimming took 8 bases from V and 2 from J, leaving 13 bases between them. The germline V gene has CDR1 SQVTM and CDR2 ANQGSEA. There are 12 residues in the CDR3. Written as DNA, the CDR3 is TGCAGCCCCTCCTGGCGAGCCTACGAGCAGTACTTC. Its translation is CSPSWRAYEQYF.

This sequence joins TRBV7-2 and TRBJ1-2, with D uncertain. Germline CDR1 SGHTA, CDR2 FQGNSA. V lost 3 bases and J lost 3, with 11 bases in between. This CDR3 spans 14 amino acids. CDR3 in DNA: TGTGCCAGCAGCTTGTGGGCCGGACACTATGGCTACACCTTC. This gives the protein CASSLWAGHYGYTF. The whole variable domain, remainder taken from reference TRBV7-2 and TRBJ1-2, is GAGVSQSPSNKVTEKGKDVELRCDPISGHTALYWYRQSLGQGLEFLIYFQGNSAPDKSGLPSDRFSAERTGGSVSTLTIQRTQQEDSAVYLCASSLWAGHYGYTFGSGTRLTVV.

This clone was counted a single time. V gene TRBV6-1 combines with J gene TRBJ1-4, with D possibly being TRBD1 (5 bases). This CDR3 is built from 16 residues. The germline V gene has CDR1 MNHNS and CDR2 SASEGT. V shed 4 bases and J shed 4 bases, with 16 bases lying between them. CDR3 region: CASSGQPGVGNEKLFF. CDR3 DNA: TGTGCCAGCAGTGGACAACCGGGGGTGGGTAATGAAAAACTGTTTTTT.

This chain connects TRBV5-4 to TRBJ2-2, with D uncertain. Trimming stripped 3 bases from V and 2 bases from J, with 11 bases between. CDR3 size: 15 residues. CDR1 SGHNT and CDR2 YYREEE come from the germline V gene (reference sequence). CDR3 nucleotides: TGTGCCAGCAGCTCTCCACGAACTAACACCGGGGAGCTGTTTTTT. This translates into CASSSPRTNTGELFF.